This T cell receptor beta chain was retrieved from a study of blood T cell repertoires in COVID-19. Study details: COVID-19 samples from acute and convalescent phases originated in the United States, Italy and Spain.

The germline V gene encodes CDR1 LNHNV and CDR2 YYDKDF (reference sequence). Trimming pared 2 bases from V and 3 bases from J, leaving 16 bases between. CDR3 length: 16 residues. Generated by immunoSEQ multiplex PCR, the TCRdb table keeps only in-frame clones and is missing some. The data hold fewer than 300,000 clones, with under 90% observed a single time. The sequence was obtained from a man aged 50 to 59 with COVID-19, enrolled during active disease. The rearrangement links TRBV15 to TRBJ1-1; TRBD1 might be the D (5 bases). The sequencing input was peripheral blood. This chain's CDR3 is CATSRPGGGKYTEAFF. The CDR3 DNA sequence: TGTGCCACCAGCAGACCCGGTGGGGGGAAGTACACTGAAGCTTTCTTT.